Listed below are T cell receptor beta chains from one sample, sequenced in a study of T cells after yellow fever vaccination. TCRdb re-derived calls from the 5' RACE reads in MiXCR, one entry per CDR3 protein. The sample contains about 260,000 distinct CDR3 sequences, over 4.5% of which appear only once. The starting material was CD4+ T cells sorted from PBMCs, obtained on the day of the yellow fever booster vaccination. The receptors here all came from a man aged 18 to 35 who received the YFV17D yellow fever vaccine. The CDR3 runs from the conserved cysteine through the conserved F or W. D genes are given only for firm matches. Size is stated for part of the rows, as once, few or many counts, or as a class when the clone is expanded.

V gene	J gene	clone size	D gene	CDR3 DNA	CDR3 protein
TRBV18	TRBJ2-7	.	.	TGTGCCAGCTCACGGGGAGGAGACAGATCCTACGAGCAGTACTTC	CASSRGGDRSYEQYF
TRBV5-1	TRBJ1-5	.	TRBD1	TGCGCCAGCAGGTCGGGACAGCCTGATCAGCCCCAGCATTTT	CASRSGQPDQPQHF
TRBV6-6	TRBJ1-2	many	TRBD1	TGTGCCAGCAGTCCACGGGACAGGGTCTATGGCTACACCTTC	CASSPRDRVYGYTF
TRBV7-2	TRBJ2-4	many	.	TGTGCCAGCAGCTTAAGGCTAGGGCAAAACATTCAGTACTTC	CASSLRLGQNIQYF
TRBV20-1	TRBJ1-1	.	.	TGCAGTGCTAGAGATACGTTGTGGGCAATGAACACTGAAGCTTTCTTT	CSARDTLWAMNTEAFF
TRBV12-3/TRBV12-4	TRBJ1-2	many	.	TGTGCCAGCAGGTTACAGCGGGATGGCTACACCTTC	CASRLQRDGYTF
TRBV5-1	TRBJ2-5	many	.	TGCGCCAGCAGCTTGGATGGGGACCCCCGCCCGAAGACCCAGTACTTC	CASSLDGDPRPKTQYF
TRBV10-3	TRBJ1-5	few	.	TGTGCCATCAGTGAGTTTGATGGAGCTGGCAATCAGCCCCAGCATTTT	CAISEFDGAGNQPQHF
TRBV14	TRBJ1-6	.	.	TGTGCCAGCAGCCAGAGACAGAGGGGCAATTCACCCCTCCACTTT	CASSQRQRGNSPLHF
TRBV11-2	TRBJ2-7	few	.	TGTGCCAGCAGCGTGGGCGGCCCTTGGACCGAGCAGTACTTC	CASSVGGPWTEQYF
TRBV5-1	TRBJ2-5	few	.	TGCGCCAGCAGCTTGGAAGGCAAGAGCCAAGAGACCCAGTACTTC	CASSLEGKSQETQYF
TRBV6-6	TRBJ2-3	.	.	TGTGCCAGCAGCCGAGGTAGTTTGGGGGATACGCAGTATTTT	CASSRGSLGDTQYF
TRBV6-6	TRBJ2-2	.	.	TGTGCCAGCAGCCTTCTGTTTGGTAGGGGAACCGGGGAGCTGTTTTTT	CASSLLFGRGTGELFF
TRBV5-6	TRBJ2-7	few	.	TGTGCCAGCAGCTCGAAACAGGTTCTGCGGGGCGGAACCCCCTACGAGCAGTACTTC	CASSSKQVLRGGTPYEQYF
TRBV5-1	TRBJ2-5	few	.	TGCGCCAGCAGCTTTTGGGGAAGGGTCGAGGAGACCCAGTACTTC	CASSFWGRVEETQYF
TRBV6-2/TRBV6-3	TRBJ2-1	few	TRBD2	TGTGCCAGCAGGGGCGGGGGGTCCTACAATGAGCAGTTCTTC	CASRGGGSYNEQFF
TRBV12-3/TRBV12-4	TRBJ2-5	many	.	TGTGCCAGCAGTGCCTATGAGACCCAGTACTTC	CASSAYETQYF
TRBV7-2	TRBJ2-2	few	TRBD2	TGTGCCAGCAGCTTATTCAGCGGGGGGGCCACCGGGGAGCTGTTTTTT	CASSLFSGGATGELFF
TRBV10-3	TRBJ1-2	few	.	TGTGCCATCAGTGAGGGGGGTGGCTACACCTTC	CAISEGGGYTF
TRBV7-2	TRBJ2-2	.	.	TGTGCCAGCAGCTTACGTAGGGGCGTCGGGGAGCTGTTTTTT	CASSLRRGVGELFF
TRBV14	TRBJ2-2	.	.	TGTGCCAGCAGCCAAGCGTTGGGGGCCGGGGAGCTGTTTTTT	CASSQALGAGELFF
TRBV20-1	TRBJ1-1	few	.	TGCAGTGCTCGCAGTGGTTTCACTGAAGCTTTCTTT	CSARSGFTEAFF
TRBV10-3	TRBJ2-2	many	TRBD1	TGTGCCAGCACAGGGGGCGCAAAGACCGGGGAGCTGTTTTTT	CASTGGAKTGELFF
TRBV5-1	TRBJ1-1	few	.	TGCGCCAGCAGCTCGGGGGACCACAGGGAAAACACTGAAGCTTTCTTT	CASSSGDHRENTEAFF
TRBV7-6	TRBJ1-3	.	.	TGTGCCAGCAGCGAGGGCTCATCCTCTGGAAACACCATATATTTT	CASSEGSSSGNTIYF
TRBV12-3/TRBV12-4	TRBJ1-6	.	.	TGTGCCAGCAGTTTCAGGCAGGGTGATAATTCACCCCTCCACTTT	CASSFRQGDNSPLHF
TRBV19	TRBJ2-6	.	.	TGTGCCAGTAAGGCCGGTGGGGCCAACGTCCTGACTTTC	CASKAGGANVLTF
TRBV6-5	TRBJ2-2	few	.	TGTGCCAGCAGTTACGACGGGGCGAACACCGGGGAGCTGTTTTTT	CASSYDGANTGELFF
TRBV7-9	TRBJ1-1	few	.	TGTGCCAGCAGCTTAGCGGCATCAGGTGAAGCTTTCTTT	CASSLAASGEAFF
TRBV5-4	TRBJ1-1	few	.	TGTGCCAGCAGCTTGGCTGGGACCGGACGTTCCATGAACACTGAAGCTTTCTTT	CASSLAGTGRSMNTEAFF
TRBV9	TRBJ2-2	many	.	TGTGCCAGCAGCGTAGATTGGACACCGAACACCGGGGAGCTGTTTTTT	CASSVDWTPNTGELFF
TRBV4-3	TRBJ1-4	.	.	TGCGCCAGCAGCCAAGGGGACGGTACTAATGAAAAACTGTTTTTT	CASSQGDGTNEKLFF